This T cell receptor beta chain stems from a study of T-cell memory formation after mild COVID-19. Looked up from germline, CDR1 is SGHAT and CDR2 is FQNNGV. V shed 5 bases and J 7 bases; nucleotides not matched to a gene: 4. The CDR3 is 14 residues long. In this sample, this clonotype turned up a few times. TCRdb ran MiXCR on the 5' RACE reads and lists one entry per CDR3 protein. The sample lists about 210,000 distinct CDR3 sequences, about 10% occurring once. Sequences were obtained from PBMCs or a T cell subset sorted from them (not recorded which). The chain combines TRBV11-2 with TRBJ1-6, with 8 bases aligning to TRBD1. The sequence derives from a man aged 18 to 30 who had mild COVID-19 (a few samples of this study predate the infection). Cell type and time point are not known. CDR3: CASSRTGPNSPLHF. CDR3 nucleotide sequence: TGTGCCAGCAGCCGGACAGGGCCGAATTCACCCCTCCACTTT.